The rows below give T cell receptor beta chains drawn from one sample of a study of blood T cell repertoires in COVID-19. Measured with immunoSEQ multiplex PCR; TCRdb has only the in-frame clones, and not every one. The repertoire holds around 200,000 clones, around nine tenths seen once, with around 1.1% in the top ten. The sequenced sample was peripheral blood. Source of these receptors: a man younger than 40 with acute or convalescent COVID-19. CDR3s leave out the opening cysteine and the closing phenylalanine or tryptophan. Fields, in order: V gene, CDR3 protein.

V gene: TRBV6-5; CDR3 protein: ASSYLGQLSGNTIY
V gene: TRBV9; CDR3 protein: ASSVGAGCSTDTQY
V gene: TRBV28; CDR3 protein: ASSLRETQY
V gene: TRBV5-1; CDR3 protein: ASSPLGQGAYVNTEAF
V gene: TRBV13; CDR3 protein: ASSLSPHGRTLRYT
V gene: TRBV10-3; CDR3 protein: AISKGWGIKDTEAF
V gene: TRBV6-5; CDR3 protein: ATGLAGGSYEQY
V gene: TRBV19; CDR3 protein: AIPDRGNYGYT
V gene: TRBV27; CDR3 protein: ASSWLTSGTGELF
V gene: TRBV2; CDR3 protein: ASRTRGGVDEKLF
V gene: TRBV5-6; CDR3 protein: ASTRQQGWIAEQY
V gene: TRBV9; CDR3 protein: ASSVVGAGSEQY
V gene: TRBV5-1; CDR3 protein: ASSFMGQGYATREDTQY
V gene: TRBV7-9; CDR3 protein: ASSFGDEQY
V gene: TRBV6-5; CDR3 protein: ASSAGTAKETQY
V gene: TRBV6-5; CDR3 protein: ASRGATDTQY
V gene: TRBV4-1; CDR3 protein: ASSHKQGGPEAF
V gene: TRBV7-3; CDR3 protein: ASSPGYRVEGELF
V gene: TRBV18; CDR3 protein: ASSPAPINEKLF
V gene: TRBV2; CDR3 protein: ASSGSGNTIY
V gene: TRBV5-1; CDR3 protein: ASSLVVRGRGIGSEKLF
V gene: TRBV5-6; CDR3 protein: ASSFGSRPQH
V gene: TRBV3-1/TRBV3-2; CDR3 protein: ASSQDRPSGGWNQPQH
V gene: TRBV7-2; CDR3 protein: ASSSGLAAPGDEQF
V gene: TRBV27; CDR3 protein: ASSVGLLTDTQY
V gene: TRBV27; CDR3 protein: ASSVGQGVGPQH
V gene: TRBV4-1; CDR3 protein: ASRVYLGASPNEQF
V gene: TRBV28; CDR3 protein: ASSLSGFEQY
V gene: TRBV5-1; CDR3 protein: ASSRDTYNEQF
V gene: TRBV5-6; CDR3 protein: ASSANRGNEAF
V gene: TRBV13; CDR3 protein: ASSSGLAGDPSTDTQY
V gene: TRBV9; CDR3 protein: ASSERSRNTEAF